This T cell receptor (beta chain) was identified during a study of blood T cell repertoires in COVID-19. Turning to the study itself: From T cells, B-cell-depleted T cells, or PBMCs came the material, which was cDNA or gDNA.

From germline, CDR1 is LGHNA and CDR2 YNFKEQ. The length of the CDR3 is 16 residues. The germline V and J ends were trimmed by 4 bases and 6 bases, with 18 bases remaining between them. Clones were read by immunoSEQ multiplex PCR, and TCRdb kept only the in-frame ones, dropping some. The sample carries approximately 74,000 clones, 79% recorded once. This TCR was recovered from a human donor in a cohort sampled during active COVID-19. V usage is TRBV4-2 and J usage is TRBJ2-2; D is perhaps TRBD2 (6 bases). The specimen was peripheral blood. The CDR3 bases are TGTGCCAGCAGCCGACCGGAGGGATTCGGGTCCGGGGAGCTGTTTTTT. Its translation is CASSRPEGFGSGELFF.